A single sample gave rise to the 17 T cell receptor beta chains below, sequenced in a study of CD8+CD57+ T cells in acquired aplastic anemia. Before being chosen for sequencing, patients had shown CD8+CD57+ cell expansion by flow cytometry. Profiling of TCR beta VDJ combinations and CDR3 sequences used genomic DNA as template. Each CDR3 protein gets one entry after TCRdb re-called the reads with MiXCR. The table shows 400,000 to 600,000 distinct CDR3 sequences, with around 30% occurring only once. Sequencing was carried out using sorted CD4+, CD8+, or CD8+CD57+ T cells (not recorded which) from PBMCs. The receptors originated from a human donor with aplastic anemia.

The chain couples TRBV2 to TRBJ2-5; D is uncertain. V was shortened by 2 bases and J by 5 bases, with 12 bases between the two germline ends. The CDR3 totals 14 residues. Germline V gives CDR1 SNHLY, CDR2 FYNNEI. The CDR3 nucleotides are TGTGCCAGCAGTGAAAGTCCGGGCAGGGAGACCCAGTACTTC. Translating it yields CASSESPGRETQYF.

The V gene is TRBV10-3, the J gene TRBJ1-6; D is possibly TRBD1 (5 bases). Looked up from germline, CDR1 is ENHRY and CDR2 is SYGVKD. The CDR3 is made up of 14 amino acids. V gave up 3 bases and J gave up 9 bases, with 12 bases separating them. This CDR3 is CAISDRAFTSPLHF. CDR3 nucleotides: TGTGCCATCAGTGACAGGGCCTTTACTTCACCCCTCCACTTT.

There are many counts of this clonotype. The chain employs TRBV15 and TRBJ2-5, with D unresolved. Germline V gives CDR1 LNHNV, CDR2 YYDKDF (reference sequence). V was pared by 1 base and J by 5 bases, with 8 bases between. This CDR3 spans 13 amino acids. The CDR3 DNA reads as TGTGCCACCAGCAGAGTGGAGAGGGAGACCCAGTACTTC. This sequence encodes CATSRVERETQYF.

This clonotype has more than one count but fewer than ten. This chain uses TRBV3-1 with TRBJ1-6; 9 nucleotides line up with TRBD1. This CDR3 spans 17 amino acids. V lost 3 bases to trimming and J lost 4 bases; unmatched junction nucleotides: 7. From germline, CDR1 is LGHDT and CDR2 YNNKEL (reference sequence). The CDR3 reads CASSQKGTGRYNSPLHF. The CDR3 DNA reads as TGTGCCAGCAGCCAGAAGGGGACAGGGCGATATAATTCACCCCTCCACTTT.

This clonotype was seen at least ten times. The chain employs TRBV15 and TRBJ2-3, with D possibly TRBD2 on 6 matching bases. The CDR3 is made up of 16 amino acids. Between the trimmed V and J ends, which lost 3 bases and 3 bases, there was a span of 16 bases. Germline CDR1 is LNHNV and CDR2 is YYDKDF (reference sequence). The CDR3 loop is CATSSGRDRGTDTQYF. CDR3 DNA: TGTGCCACCAGCAGTGGGCGGGACCGAGGGACAGATACGCAGTATTTT.

This clonotype has only a few counts. The chain recombines TRBV2 with TRBJ1-1; TRBD1 agrees at 8 bases. Germline V CDR1 and CDR2: SNHLY, FYNNEI. The CDR3 loop spans 16 amino acids. Trimming at V came to 6 bases and at J to 0 bases, leaving 9 bases not matched to a gene. The CDR3 loop is CASSADRGNLNTEAFF. The CDR3 DNA sequence: TGTGCCAGCAGCGCCGACAGGGGTAATTTGAACACTGAAGCTTTCTTT.

Ten or more counts support this clonotype. The V gene is TRBV25-1, the J gene TRBJ2-7; TRBD1 matches 8 bases. This CDR3 spans 15 amino acids. Germline CDR1 is MGHDK and CDR2 is SYGVNS. The V gene end was trimmed by 6 bases and the J gene end by 4 bases; junction bases not matched to a gene: 11. The CDR3 nucleotides are TGTGCCAGCAGGGGCAGGGGGCTATCGGGGTACGAGCAGTACTTC. The encoded protein is CASRGRGLSGYEQYF.

The V gene is TRBV24-1, the J gene TRBJ2-3, with TRBD2 matching over 8 bases. Trimming cost V 0 bases and J 2 bases; bases outside gene matches: 3. The CDR3 is 16 residues long. Germline V CDR1 and CDR2: KGHDR, SFDVKD. CDR3 sequence: CATSDLKRGFTDTQYF. CDR3 bases: TGTGCCACCAGTGATTTGAAGCGGGGGTTCACAGATACGCAGTATTTT.

This clonotype was detected a few times. The gene calls are TRBV2 and TRBJ2-4; 11 nucleotides line up with TRBD2. The CDR3 runs 19 residues. Germline CDR1 and CDR2: SNHLY and FYNNEI. J gave up 3 bases and V 2 bases, and 12 bases lay outside the gene matches. CDR3: CASSESASGRTGGKNIQYF. Here the CDR3 DNA reads TGTGCCAGCAGTGAATCGGCTAGCGGGAGGACGGGTGGCAAAAACATTCAGTACTTC.

This clonotype has a handful of counts. The chain employs TRBV15 and TRBJ2-7; TRBD1 is a possible D gene (5 bases). Trimming cost V 0 bases and J 1 base, with 10 bases left between them. This CDR3 has 15 amino acids. The germline CDR1 and CDR2 sequences are LNHNV and YYDKDF (reference sequence). CDR3 amino acids: CATSRDPQGSYEQYF. As DNA, the CDR3 is TGTGCCACCAGCAGAGACCCTCAGGGTTCCTACGAGCAGTACTTC.

This clonotype has a handful of counts. The chain uses TRBV4-1 and TRBJ1-2, with unresolved D. The CDR3 is 15 residues long. Germline CDR1 and CDR2: MGHRA and YSYEKL. V was clipped by 0 bases and J by 0 bases, with 8 bases between them. The CDR3 region has the DNA TGCGCCAGCAGCCAAGAGCGGGGTTCTAACTATGGCTACACCTTC. It translates to CASSQERGSNYGYTF.

This clonotype was seen more than once but under ten times. A much larger clone differs from this one at a single base, so this may be a read error. The J gene is TRBJ2-7, the V gene TRBV15; TRBD2 matches 7 bases. CDR3 length equals 14 residues. Germline V CDR1 and CDR2: LNHNV, YYDKDF (reference sequence). The CDR3 nucleotides are TGTGCCAGCTGTGAGCTAGCGGAGAACTACGGGCAGTACTTC. It translates to CASCELAENYGQYF.

This rearrangement joins TRBV7-3 to TRBJ2-1, with a tentative D call TRBD2 (6 bases). Germline V gene sequence: CDR1 SGHTA, CDR2 FQGTGA. The CDR3 sequence is 17 residues long. The germline V and J ends were trimmed by 0 bases and 0 bases, with 12 bases remaining between them. CDR3 nucleotide sequence: TGTGCCAGCAGCTTAACATTTCTGACTAGCTCCTACAATGAGCAGTTCTTC. Residues: CASSLTFLTSSYNEQFF. The full variable domain, completed using reference TRBV7-3 and TRBJ2-1, is GAGVSQTPSNKVTEKGKYVELRCDPISGHTALYWYRQSLGQGPEFLIYFQGTGAADDSGLPNDRFFAVRPEGSVSTLKIQRTERGDSAVYLCASSLTFLTSSYNEQFFGPGTRLTVL.

The chain uses TRBV6-5 and TRBJ2-5; D gene uncertain. Germline CDR1 is MNHEY and CDR2 is SVGAGI. Trimming shortened V by 0 bases and J by 2 bases, and 7 bases separated the two germline ends. This CDR3 has 14 amino acids. This CDR3 is CASSYSWLQETQYF. CDR3 sequence (DNA): TGTGCCAGCAGTTACTCGTGGCTTCAAGAGACCCAGTACTTC.

This clonotype was recorded at least ten times. In DNA, the CDR3 is TGTGCCACCAGTGATTTGTCTAGCGGGAGAGGGGCAGATACGCAGTATTTT. Protein sequence: CATSDLSSGRGADTQYF. The chain has TRBV24-1 and TRBJ2-3; 10 nucleotides line up with TRBD2. J gave up 4 bases and V 0 bases, and 6 bases lay outside the gene matches. Germline V gene lookup returns CDR1 KGHDR and CDR2 SFDVKD. The CDR3 covers 17 residues.

CDR3 amino acids: CASSAGQATGELFF. For the CDR3, the DNA is TGCGCCAGCAGCGCAGGACAGGCCACCGGGGAGCTGTTTTTT. V gene TRBV5-1 combines with J gene TRBJ2-2; TRBD1 matches at 7 bases. In germline, CDR1 is SGHRS, CDR2 YFSETQ. The CDR3 is made up of 14 amino acids. Trimming at V came to 4 bases and at J to 4 bases, leaving 4 bases not matched to a gene.

V is TRBV25-1 and J is TRBJ2-2; D not certain. From germline, CDR1 is MGHDK and CDR2 SYGVNS. The CDR3 runs 15 residues. With 3 bases removed from V and 5 bases from J, the gap between germline ends came to 13 bases. The CDR3 here is CASSDVGYRTGELFF. CDR3 nucleotides: TGTGCCAGCAGTGATGTTGGATATCGGACCGGGGAGCTGTTTTTT.